This TCR beta chain was captured by sequencing in a study of blood T cell repertoires in COVID-19. Study-wide context: Acute-phase and convalescent COVID-19 samples originated in the United States, Italy and Spain. From T cells, B-cell-depleted T cells, or PBMCs came the material, which was cDNA or gDNA.

This CDR3 is built from 14 residues. Trimming stripped 6 bases from V and 2 bases from J, with 16 bases between. In germline, CDR1 is SQVTM, CDR2 ANQGSEA. Repertoires were generated with immunoSEQ multiplex PCR, while TCRdb's copy carries only in-frame clones and drops some. The sample yields about 95,000 clones, under 90% seen once. This clone was seen a single time. The sequence came from a woman between 65 and 79 years old with acute or convalescent COVID-19. Sequencing was carried out using peripheral blood. This chain joins TRBV29-1 and TRBJ1-1; the D is unclear. CDR3 DNA sequence: TGCAGCGTCCACTCCGTGCATTCTAACACTGAAGCTTTCTTT. It yields the protein CSVHSVHSNTEAFF.